Below are 7 T cell receptor beta chains sequenced from a single sample in a study of T-cell memory formation after mild COVID-19 (dated by TCRdb to about 2021). The library was obtained by 5' RACE. Data came from an Illumina NovaSeq 6000. The raw public data were reprocessed by TCRdb itself: fastp quality trimming at Q25, MiXCR clonotype calling, in-frame beta chains only. Each CDR3 protein gets just one entry, which takes the most common genes and DNA from the rows behind it. This sample gives about 110,000 distinct CDR3 sequences in total; 15% to 20% of them show up just once. The leading ten clones occupy 28% of the sample. Sequenced input: PBMCs or a T cell subset sorted from them (not recorded which). Source of these receptors: an adult woman who had mild COVID-19 (a few samples of this study predate the infection). The sample titles of this study are shuffled in the database, so cell type and time point are left out; the donor was told from shared clones.

This clonotype was recorded a few times. This chain joins TRBV18 and TRBJ2-1; D call uncertain. V lost 3 bases to trimming and J lost 5 bases, with 11 bases between them. The CDR3 runs to 14 residues. Germline V CDR1 and CDR2: KGHSH, LQKENI. CDR3 residues: CASSPIPTNNEQFF. In DNA form, the CDR3 reads TGTGCCAGCTCACCGATCCCCACTAACAATGAGCAGTTCTTC.

The chain joins TRBV29-1 to TRBJ2-5, with D maybe TRBD2 (6 bases). The CDR3 runs to 14 residues. V lost 1 base and J lost 9, with 18 bases in between. Germline lookup yields CDR1 SQVTM and CDR2 ANQGSEA. The CDR3 is CSVEGIFIGEAQYF. CDR3 DNA sequence: TGCAGCGTTGAAGGGATCTTTATAGGGGAGGCCCAGTACTTC. Combining the CDR3 with reference TRBV29-1 and TRBJ2-5 gives the whole variable domain SAVISQKPSRDICQRGTSLTIQCQVDSQVTMMFWYRQQPGQSLTLIATANQGSEATYESGFVIDKFPISRPNLTFSTLTVSNMSPEDSSIYLCSVEGIFIGEAQYFGPGTRLLVL.

The V call is TRBV4-1, the J call TRBJ2-1; D is possibly TRBD2 (5 bases). V was pared by 5 bases and J by 6 bases, with 14 bases between. The CDR3 consists of 14 residues. The germline V gene encodes CDR1 MGHRA and CDR2 YSYEKL. The CDR3: CASSSPGSVNEQFF. CDR3 sequence (DNA): TGCGCCAGCAGCTCCCCGGGGTCGGTCAATGAGCAGTTCTTC.

The V call is TRBV3-1, the J call TRBJ1-2; a possible D gene is TRBD1 (5 bases). CDR1 is LGHDT and CDR2 is YNNKEL in the germline V gene (reference sequence). This CDR3 has 16 residues. V lost 6 bases and J 3 bases, leaving 20 bases between the germline ends. CDR3 region: CASSRGSSSNHYGYTF. CDR3 bases: TGTGCCAGCAGTCGGGGCAGTTCATCAAACCACTATGGCTACACCTTC. The entire variable domain, with the rest obtained from reference TRBV3-1 and TRBJ1-2, is as follows: DTAVSQTPKYLVTQMGNDKSIKCEQNLGHDTMYWYKQDSKKFLKIMFSYNNKELIINETVPNRFSPKSPDKAHLNLHINSLELGDSAVYFCASSRGSSSNHYGYTFGSGTRLTVV.

This clonotype was observed a handful of times. J is TRBJ2-7 and V is TRBV9; D is perhaps TRBD1 (6 bases). The CDR3 covers 15 residues. The germline V gene has CDR1 SGDLS and CDR2 YYNGEE. V lost 2 bases and J lost 3, with 15 bases in between. The CDR3 sequence is CASSVATGEGYEQYF. As DNA, the CDR3 is TGTGCCAGCAGCGTGGCGACAGGTGAGGGCTACGAGCAGTACTTC.

The rearrangement joins TRBV5-6 to TRBJ2-7; D perhaps matches TRBD2 (6 bases). The V gene lost 2 bases and the J gene lost 0 bases, with 15 bases spanning the gap. This CDR3 is 16 amino acids long. Germline V gene sequence: CDR1 SGHDT, CDR2 YYEEEE. CDR3: CASSLFSGEDSYEQYF. The CDR3 DNA is TGTGCCAGCAGCTTATTTTCGGGGGAGGACTCCTACGAGCAGTACTTC. Complete variable domain (other parts from reference TRBV5-6 and TRBJ2-7): DAGVTQSPTHLIKTRGQQVTLRCSPKSGHDTVSWYQQALGQGPQFIFQYYEEEERQRGNFPDRFSGHQFPNYSSELNVNALLLGDSALYLCASSLFSGEDSYEQYFGPGTRLTVT.

The chain carries TRBV27 and TRBJ1-5; D not resolved. Germline V gene data show CDR1 as MNHEY and CDR2 as SMNVEV (reference sequence). The CDR3 covers 13 residues. The germline V and J ends were trimmed by 6 bases and 7 bases, with 13 bases remaining between them. CDR3 bases: TGTGCCAGCAGCATACGGACTTCACAGCCCCAGCATTTT. Its protein is CASSIRTSQPQHF.